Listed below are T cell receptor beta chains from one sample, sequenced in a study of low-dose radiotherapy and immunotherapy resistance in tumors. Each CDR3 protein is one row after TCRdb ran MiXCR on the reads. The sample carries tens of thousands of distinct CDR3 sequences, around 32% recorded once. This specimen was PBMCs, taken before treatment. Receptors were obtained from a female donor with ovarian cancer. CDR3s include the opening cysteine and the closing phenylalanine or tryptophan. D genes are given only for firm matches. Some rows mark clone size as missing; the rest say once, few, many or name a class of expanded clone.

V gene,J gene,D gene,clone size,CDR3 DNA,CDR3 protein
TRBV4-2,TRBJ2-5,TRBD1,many,TGTGCCAGCAGCCACCCATCGGGACAGGGTTGGCAAGAGACCCAGTACTTC,CASSHPSGQGWQETQYF
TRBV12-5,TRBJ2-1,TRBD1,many,TGTGCTAGTGGTTTCGTGGGACAGAGGAACAATGAGCAGTTCTTC,CASGFVGQRNNEQFF
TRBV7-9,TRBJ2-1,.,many,TGTGCCAGCAGCCATACAGGTTTCGCCCACAATGAGCAGTTCTTC,CASSHTGFAHNEQFF
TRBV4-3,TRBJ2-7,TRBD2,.,TGCGCCAGCAGCCAAGATGGGAGGGCCCTCGACTACGAGCAGTACTTC,CASSQDGRALDYEQYF
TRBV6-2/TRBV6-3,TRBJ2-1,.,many,TGTGCCAGCAGCCCTGGGGGGGGCGGGAGCCTGAATGAGCAGTTCTTC,CASSPGGGGSLNEQFF
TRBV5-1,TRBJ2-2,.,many,TGCGCCAGCAGCTTGGTGGGCACCGGGGAGCTGTTTTTT,CASSLVGTGELFF
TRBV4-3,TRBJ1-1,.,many,TGCGCCAGCAGCCTGCAATATTCCAACACTGAAGCTTTCTTT,CASSLQYSNTEAFF
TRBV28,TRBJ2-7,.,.,TGTGCCAGCAGTACCAGGGTGCTTAGCTCCTACGAGCAGTACTTC,CASSTRVLSSYEQYF
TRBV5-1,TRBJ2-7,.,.,TGCGCCAGCAGCTTGGGCGGGACTCTCTCCTACGAGCAGTACTTC,CASSLGGTLSYEQYF
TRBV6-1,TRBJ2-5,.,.,TGTGCCAGCACCAAGACGCCTCAAGAGACCCAGTACTTC,CASTKTPQETQYF
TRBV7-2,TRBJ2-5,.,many,TGTGCCAGCAGCTTATACCCCCGAGAGACCCAGTACTTC,CASSLYPRETQYF
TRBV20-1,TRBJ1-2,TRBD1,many,TGCAGTGCTTCGCGACAGGGAAATGGCTACACCTTC,CSASRQGNGYTF
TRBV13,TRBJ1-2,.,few,TGTGCCAGCAGCTCCGTCCAGCACGAAGTCTATGGCTACACCTTC,CASSSVQHEVYGYTF
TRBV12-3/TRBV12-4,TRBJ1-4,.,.,TGTGCCAGCAGTCACACGAGAATAACTAATGAAAAACTGTTTTTT,CASSHTRITNEKLFF
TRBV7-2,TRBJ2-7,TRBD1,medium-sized,TGTGCCAGCAGCAGGGGACAGGGGACCTACGAGCAGTACTTC,CASSRGQGTYEQYF
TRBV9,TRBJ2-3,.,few,TGTGCCAGCAGCGTAGCCATGGGCGCCCTGCGTTTTACGGATACGCAGTATTTT,CASSVAMGALRFTDTQYF
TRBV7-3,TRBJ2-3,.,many,TGTGCCAGCAGCCCAAATGGGACCCCCGGGCGGGGAGATACGCAGTATTTT,CASSPNGTPGRGDTQYF
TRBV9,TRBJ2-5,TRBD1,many,TGTGCCAGCAGCGAGACAGGGCAAGAGACCCAGTACTTC,CASSETGQETQYF
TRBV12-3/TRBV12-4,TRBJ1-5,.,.,TGTGCCAGCAGTCAAACAGCAAATCAGCCCCAGCATTTT,CASSQTANQPQHF
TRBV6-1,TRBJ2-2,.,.,TGTGCCAGCAGTTTCCCGGTGACCGGGGAGCTGTTTTTT,CASSFPVTGELFF
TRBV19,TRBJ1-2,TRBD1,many,TGTGCCAGTAGCCGAGACGGGGGACAGGGAGGCTATGGCTACACCTTC,CASSRDGGQGGYGYTF
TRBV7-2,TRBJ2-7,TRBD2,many,TGTGCCAGCAGCAAAGCGGGCGGGAGGGCCTACGAGCAGTACTTC,CASSKAGGRAYEQYF
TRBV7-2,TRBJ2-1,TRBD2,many,TGTGCCAGCAGCTTACTCGGGACTAGCGGGTACAATGAGCAGTTCTTC,CASSLLGTSGYNEQFF
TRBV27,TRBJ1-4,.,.,TGTGCCAGCAGGGTCGCCGGGGCAGCCGAAAAACTGTTTTTT,CASRVAGAAEKLFF
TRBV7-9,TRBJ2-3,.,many,TGTGCCAGCGCCCCTTGGACGCTGAGCACAGATACGCAGTATTTT,CASAPWTLSTDTQYF
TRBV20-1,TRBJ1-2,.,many,TGCAGTGCTAGAGTACAGGGTGTAGGCTATGGCTACACCTTC,CSARVQGVGYGYTF
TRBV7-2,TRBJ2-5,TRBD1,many,TGTGCCAGCAGCTCACAGGGGGTCCAAGAGACCCAGTACTTC,CASSSQGVQETQYF
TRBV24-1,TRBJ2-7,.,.,TGTGCCACCAGTGATTTGGGCTACGAGCAGTACTTC,CATSDLGYEQYF
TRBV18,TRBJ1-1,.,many,TGTGCCAGCTCACCGAAGACAGGAATGAACACTGAAGCTTTCTTT,CASSPKTGMNTEAFF
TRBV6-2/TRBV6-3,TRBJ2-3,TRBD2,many,TGTGCCAGCAGTTATAGAAAGACTGGGAGGGCGGATACGCAGTATTTT,CASSYRKTGRADTQYF
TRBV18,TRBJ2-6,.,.,TGTGCCAGCTCAAGGTTAGCTGGGGCCAACGTCCTGACTTTC,CASSRLAGANVLTF
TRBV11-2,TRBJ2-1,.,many,TGTGCCAGCAGCTTAAGAAGGAGCTCCTACAATGAGCAGTTCTTC,CASSLRRSSYNEQFF
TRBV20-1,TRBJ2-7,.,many,TGCAGTGCTAGAGATGGTAGCGTCAATACCTACGAGCAGTACTTC,CSARDGSVNTYEQYF
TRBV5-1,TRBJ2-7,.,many,TGCGCCAGCAGCTTGTCTACAGGGACTCTGGGAGAGCAGTACTTC,CASSLSTGTLGEQYF
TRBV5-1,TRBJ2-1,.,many,TGCGCCAGCAGCTCGGGTCCGGGGAGCCGGGCGCAGTTCTTC,CASSSGPGSRAQFF
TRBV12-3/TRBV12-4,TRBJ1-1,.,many,TGTGCCAGCAGTTTCTACCCCGGGAACACTGAAGCTTTCTTT,CASSFYPGNTEAFF
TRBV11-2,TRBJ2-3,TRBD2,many,TGTGCCAGCAGCTCGCGACTAGCGGGAATGGCAAATACGCAGTATTTT,CASSSRLAGMANTQYF
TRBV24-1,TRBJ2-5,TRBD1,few,TGTGCCACCCGTTCAGGGGGCGTAGAGACCCAGTACTTC,CATRSGGVETQYF
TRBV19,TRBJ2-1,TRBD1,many,TGTGCCAGTAGTATTGTGGGACAGGGAAACAATGAGCAGTTCTTC,CASSIVGQGNNEQFF
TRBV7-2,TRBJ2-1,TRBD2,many,TGTGCCAGCGTATTAGGAGGACTAGCGTGGAATGAGCAGTTCTTC,CASVLGGLAWNEQFF
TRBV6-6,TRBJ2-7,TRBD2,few,TGTGCCAGCAGTATACTAGCGGGGGGATCCTACGAGCAGTACTTC,CASSILAGGSYEQYF
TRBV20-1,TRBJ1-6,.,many,TGCAGTGCTAGAGTGCAGGGAATAGGGTCACCCCTCCACTTT,CSARVQGIGSPLHF
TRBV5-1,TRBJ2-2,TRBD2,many,TGCGCCAGCAGTACACTAGCGGGAGCTAACACCGGGGAGCTGTTTTTT,CASSTLAGANTGELFF